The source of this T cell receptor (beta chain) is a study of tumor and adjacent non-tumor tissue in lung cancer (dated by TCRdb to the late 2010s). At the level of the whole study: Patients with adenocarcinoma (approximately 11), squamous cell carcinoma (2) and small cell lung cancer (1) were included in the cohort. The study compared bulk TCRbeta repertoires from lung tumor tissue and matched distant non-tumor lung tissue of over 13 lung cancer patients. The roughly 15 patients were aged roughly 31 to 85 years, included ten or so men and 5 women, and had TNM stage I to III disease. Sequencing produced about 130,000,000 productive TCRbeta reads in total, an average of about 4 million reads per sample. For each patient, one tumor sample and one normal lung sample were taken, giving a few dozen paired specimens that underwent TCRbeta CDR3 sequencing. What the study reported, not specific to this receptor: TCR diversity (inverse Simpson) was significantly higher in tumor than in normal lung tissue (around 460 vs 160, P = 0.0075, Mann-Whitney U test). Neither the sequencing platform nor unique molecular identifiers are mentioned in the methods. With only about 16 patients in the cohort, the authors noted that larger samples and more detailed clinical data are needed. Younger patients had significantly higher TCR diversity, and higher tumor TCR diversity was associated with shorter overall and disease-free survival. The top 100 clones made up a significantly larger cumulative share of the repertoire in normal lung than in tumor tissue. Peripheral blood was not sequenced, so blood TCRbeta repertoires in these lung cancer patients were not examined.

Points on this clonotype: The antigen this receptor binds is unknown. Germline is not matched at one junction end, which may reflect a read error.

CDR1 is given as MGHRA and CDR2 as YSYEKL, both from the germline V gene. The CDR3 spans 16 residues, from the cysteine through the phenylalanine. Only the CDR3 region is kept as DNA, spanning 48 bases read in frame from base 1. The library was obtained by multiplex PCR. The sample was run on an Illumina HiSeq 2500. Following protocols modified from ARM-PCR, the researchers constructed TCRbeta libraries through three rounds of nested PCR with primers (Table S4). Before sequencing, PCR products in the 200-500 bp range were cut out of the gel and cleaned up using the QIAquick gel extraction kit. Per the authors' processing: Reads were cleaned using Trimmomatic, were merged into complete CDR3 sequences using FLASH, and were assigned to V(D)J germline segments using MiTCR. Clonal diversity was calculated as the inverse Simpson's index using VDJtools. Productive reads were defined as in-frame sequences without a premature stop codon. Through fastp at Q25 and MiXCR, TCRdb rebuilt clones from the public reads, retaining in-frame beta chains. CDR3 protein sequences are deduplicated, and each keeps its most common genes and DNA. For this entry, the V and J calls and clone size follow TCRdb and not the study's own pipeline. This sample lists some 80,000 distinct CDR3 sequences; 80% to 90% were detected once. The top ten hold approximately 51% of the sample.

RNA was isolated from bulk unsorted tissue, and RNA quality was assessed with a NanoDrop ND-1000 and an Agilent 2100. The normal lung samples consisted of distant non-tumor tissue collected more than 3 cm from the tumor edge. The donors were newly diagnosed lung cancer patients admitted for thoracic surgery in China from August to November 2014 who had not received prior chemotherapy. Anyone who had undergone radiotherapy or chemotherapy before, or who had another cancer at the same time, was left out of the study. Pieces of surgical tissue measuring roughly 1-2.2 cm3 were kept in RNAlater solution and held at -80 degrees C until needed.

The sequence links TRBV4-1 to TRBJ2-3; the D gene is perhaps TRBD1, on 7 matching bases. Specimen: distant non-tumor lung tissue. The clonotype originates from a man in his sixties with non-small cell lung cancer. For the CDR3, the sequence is CANSNPRGARTDTQYF. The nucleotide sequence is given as TGCGCCAACAGCAATCCCAGGGGGGCCCGCACAGATACGCAGTATTTT.